Sequencing of this T cell receptor (beta chain) was carried out in a study of T cells after yellow fever vaccination. Study in general: The SMART-Seq v4 Ultra Low Input method served to prepare the low-cell-number fractions.

J was trimmed by 2 bases and V by 1 base; bases with no gene match: 9. The CDR3 length is 18 residues. Germline CDR1 reads MNHEY; CDR2 reads SVGAGI. 5'RACE template switching generated TCR cDNA, adding a universal primer site and UMIs. TCRdb reprocessed the 5' RACE reads via MiXCR and lists one record per CDR3 protein. This sample has around 300,000 distinct CDR3 sequences, with 13% found just once. The material sequenced was CD4+ T cells sorted from PBMCs, taken 45 days after the yellow fever booster vaccination. The rearrangement joins TRBV6-5 to TRBJ2-5, with 11 bases lining up with TRBD2. The sequence was obtained from a man aged 25 to 45 who received the YFV17D yellow fever vaccine. The CDR3 loop reads CASSYWGGTSGSQETQYF. In DNA, the CDR3 is TGTGCCAGCAGTTACTGGGGTGGGACTAGCGGATCTCAAGAGACCCAGTACTTC.